A single sample is the source of the 30 T cell receptor beta chains below, sequenced in a study of T cell changes during pregnancy in multiple sclerosis. The method was immunoSEQ multiplex PCR; TCRdb's version includes in-frame clones alone and lacks a portion of them. This sample has 35,000 to 40,000 clones, with about nine tenths found just once. Specimen: CD8+ T cells from peripheral blood mononuclear cells, collected in the second trimester of pregnancy. The origin of the receptors is a female donor with multiple sclerosis, enrolled in a pregnancy study.

This clone was counted once. The CDR3 coding sequence is TGTGCTAGTGGTTCCCTACAGGATGAGCAGTTCTTC. The encoded protein is CASGSLQDEQFF. The rearrangement links TRBV12-5 to TRBJ2-1; D might be TRBD1 (5 bases). In germline, CDR1 is LGHNT, CDR2 FRNRAP. The CDR3 is made up of 12 amino acids. V lost 4 bases, J lost 8 bases, and 9 bases lay in between.

The chain has TRBV19 and TRBJ2-1; the D gene is possibly TRBD2 (6 bases). Germline CDR1 is LNHDA and CDR2 is SQIVND (reference sequence). Trimming took off 4 bases at V and 5 bases at J, with 15 bases between the two ends. The CDR3 loop spans 15 amino acids. The CDR3 reads CASSTSGTLNNEQFF. The CDR3 DNA reads as TGTGCCAGTAGTACATCCGGGACTCTAAACAATGAGCAGTTCTTC.

V is TRBV7-9 and J is TRBJ2-3, with a weak D call TRBD1 (6 bases). CDR1 and CDR2 from the germline V gene are SEHNR and FQNEAQ (reference sequence). The ends were cut back, 5 bases at V and 3 bases at J, with 12 bases in the middle. This CDR3 is 14 amino acids long. CDR3 DNA: TGTGCCAGCAGCGCGACAGGCTTGACAGATACGCAGTATTTT. Its translation is CASSATGLTDTQYF.

The V call is TRBV7-9, the J call TRBJ1-4; 8 bases line up with TRBD1. The trim removed 1 base at V and 6 bases at J, leaving 7 bases unmatched. CDR3 length: 16 amino acids. The V gene's germline CDR1 is SEHNR and CDR2 FQNEAQ (reference sequence). The CDR3 nucleotides are TGTGCCAGCAGCTTAGGAGGACAGGGAATCGATGAAAAACTGTTTTTT. Protein: CASSLGGQGIDEKLFF.

This clone was recorded only once. This chain connects TRBV6-1 to TRBJ2-7, with a possible D match to TRBD2 (5 bases). Per the germline V gene, CDR1 is MNHNS and CDR2 is SASEGT. The CDR3 is made up of 12 amino acids. The V end was cut by 5 bases, the J end by 3 bases, with 8 bases between. DNA for the CDR3: TGTGCCAGCAGTTGGACTGACTACGAGCAGTACTTC. Residues: CASSWTDYEQYF.

V usage is TRBV5-1 and J usage is TRBJ2-7; D possibly corresponds to TRBD2 (6 bases). Germline CDR1 SGHRS, CDR2 YFSETQ. V was clipped by 0 bases and J by 0 bases, with 10 bases between them. The CDR3 runs 15 residues. As DNA, the CDR3 is TGCGCCAGCAGCTTGGGACTAGTCAGCTCCTACGAGCAGTACTTC. It yields the protein CASSLGLVSSYEQYF.

The J gene is TRBJ1-5, the V gene TRBV19, with 7 nucleotides matching TRBD1. Germline-derived CDR1 and CDR2 are LNHDA and SQIVND (reference sequence). Trimming took 3 bases from V and 3 from J; bases not matched to a gene: 5. This CDR3 region has 15 residues. CDR3 DNA: TGTGCCAGTAGTATTGGCAGGGGGGCCAATCAGCCCCAGCATTTT. It yields the protein CASSIGRGANQPQHF.

The chain joins TRBV4-2 to TRBJ1-1; D gene uncertain. Per germline, CDR1 LGHNA and CDR2 YNFKEQ. The CDR3 length is 16 residues. V shed 1 base and J shed 0 bases, with 12 bases lying between them. CDR3 nucleotides: TGTGCCAGCAGCCAAGGGGGAGATTCAGTGAACACTGAAGCTTTCTTT. It yields the protein CASSQGGDSVNTEAFF.

This chain joins TRBV7-9 and TRBJ2-5, with 8 bases matching TRBD2. J lost 4 bases, V lost 6 bases, and 10 bases had no gene match. The CDR3 has 15 amino acids. CDR1 and CDR2 from the germline V gene are SEHNR and FQNEAQ (reference sequence). The chain's CDR3 is CASRGGGRSGETQYF. CDR3 nucleotides: TGTGCCAGCAGGGGGGGCGGGAGGAGTGGAGAGACCCAGTACTTC.

This clone has just one count. This chain's CDR3 is CASSQGSMTYEQYF. The CDR3 DNA follows: TGTGCCAGCAGCCAGGGTAGTATGACCTACGAGCAGTACTTC. The chain links TRBV5-6 to TRBJ2-7, with a possible D match to TRBD1 (5 bases). The germline V gene encodes CDR1 SGHDT and CDR2 YYEEEE. The CDR3 extends over 14 amino acids. Trimming cost V 4 bases and J 2 bases, with 13 bases left between them.

J is TRBJ2-1 and V is TRBV2, with TRBD1 matching over 9 bases. Germline CDR1 reads SNHLY; CDR2 reads FYNNEI. The CDR3 is 14 amino acids. V shed 9 bases, J shed 5 bases, and the junction held 8 bases outside the gene matches. The CDR3 region is CARKPGQGNNEQFF. Here the CDR3 DNA reads TGTGCCAGAAAGCCGGGACAGGGTAACAATGAGCAGTTCTTC.

The chain combines TRBV27 with TRBJ2-1, with TRBD2 matching 10 bases. This CDR3 region has 13 residues. CDR1 and CDR2 (germline): MNHEY, SMNVEV (reference sequence). V lost 8 bases to trimming and J lost 10 bases; unmatched junction nucleotides: 8. Written as DNA, the CDR3 is TGTGCCAGCGGACTAGCGGCGCTGGGCGAGCAGTTCTTC. Protein: CASGLAALGEQFF.

The V call is TRBV6-1, the J call TRBJ2-2; D might be TRBD1 (5 bases). Trimming left V 3 bases short and J 1 base short, with 12 bases between. Germline values: CDR1 MNHNS, CDR2 SASEGT. The CDR3 spans 16 residues. Here the CDR3 DNA reads TGTGCCAGCAGTGACACACTTCAGGGGAACACCGGGGAGCTGTTTTTT. Protein product: CASSDTLQGNTGELFF.

The chain links TRBV2 to TRBJ1-1; perhaps TRBD1 as D (6 bases). There are 13 residues in the CDR3. Germline CDR1 SNHLY, CDR2 FYNNEI. V was cut by 8 bases and J by 8 bases, with 18 bases left in between. The CDR3 loop reads CASEWGGGAEAFF. DNA of the CDR3: TGTGCCAGCGAGTGGGGAGGGGGTGCCGAAGCTTTCTTT.

The genes are TRBV7-7 and TRBJ2-1, with D maybe TRBD2 (6 bases). Trimming stripped 1 base from V and 1 base from J, with 8 bases between. Germline V gene sequence: CDR1 SSHAT, CDR2 FNYEAQ (reference sequence). The CDR3 has 15 amino acids. CDR3 DNA: TGTGCCAGCAGCTTAGGGGGGGAATCCTACAATGAGCAGTTCTTC. This gives the protein CASSLGGESYNEQFF.

The V gene is TRBV14, the J gene TRBJ2-1; no reliable D call. The V gene's germline CDR1 is SGHDN and CDR2 FVKESK. V lost 0 bases and J 4 bases, leaving 7 bases between the germline ends. There are 14 residues in the CDR3. CDR3 nucleotide sequence: TGTGCCAGCAGCCAAGATGCAGGTTACAATGAGCAGTTCTTC. This sequence encodes CASSQDAGYNEQFF.

The chain uses TRBV19 and TRBJ2-1; 8 bases match TRBD1. CDR1 and CDR2 (germline): LNHDA, SQIVND (reference sequence). V was clipped by 1 base and J by 2 bases; unmatched bases: 7. The CDR3 spans 17 residues. CDR3 loop: CASSIGWTGNPYNEQFF. As DNA, the CDR3 is TGTGCCAGTAGTATAGGTTGGACAGGGAACCCCTACAATGAGCAGTTCTTC.

This clone is large. V and J are TRBV4-3 and TRBJ2-2; tentatively, D is TRBD2 (5 bases). V dropped 4 bases and J dropped 4 bases, with 13 bases sitting between them. This CDR3 contains 15 residues. Germline CDR1 reads LGHNA; CDR2 reads YSLEER. CDR3: CASSLYRDSTGELFF. The DNA for the CDR3 is TGCGCCAGCAGCCTCTATCGGGATAGCACCGGGGAGCTGTTTTTT.

The chain has TRBV7-9 and TRBJ2-7; D not certain. The CDR3 is made up of 15 amino acids. V gave up 1 base and J gave up 8 bases, with 18 bases separating them. In germline, CDR1 is SEHNR, CDR2 FQNEAQ (reference sequence). The CDR3 is CASSLVGLQGEQQYF. CDR3 coding DNA: TGTGCCAGCAGCTTAGTTGGTCTTCAAGGAGAACAGCAGTACTTC.

V and J are TRBV4-3 and TRBJ2-3; maybe TRBD2 (7 bases). V lost 1 base and J lost 0, with 11 bases in between. The CDR3 extends over 16 amino acids. The germline V gene encodes CDR1 LGHNA and CDR2 YSLEER. For the CDR3, the DNA is TGCGCCAGCAGCCAAGGGGGGGGCTCTAGCACAGATACGCAGTATTTT. The encoded protein is CASSQGGGSSTDTQYF.

The rearrangement links TRBV2 to TRBJ1-4, with TRBD1 matching over 12 bases. The CDR3 loop spans 20 amino acids. Losses at the gene ends were 8 bases for V and 0 bases for J; bases not matched to a gene: 16. Germline CDR1 is SNHLY and CDR2 is FYNNEI. CDR3: CASLPPGTGGGRATNEKLFF. The CDR3 DNA sequence: TGTGCCAGCTTACCTCCCGGGACAGGGGGCGGAAGGGCAACTAATGAAAAACTGTTTTTT.

The J gene is TRBJ1-1, the V gene TRBV27; a possible D gene is TRBD1 (5 bases). The V and J ends lost 0 bases and 1 base respectively, with 12 bases between them. From germline, CDR1 is MNHEY and CDR2 SMNVEV (reference sequence). The CDR3 sequence is 16 residues long. CDR3 sequence reads: CASSLSPFTGNTEAFF. The DNA for the CDR3 is TGTGCCAGCAGTTTATCCCCTTTTACAGGGAACACTGAAGCTTTCTTT.

The J gene is TRBJ2-7, the V gene TRBV7-9, with TRBD1 identical over 8 bases. The CDR3 is 14 residues long. With 2 bases clipped from V and 4 bases from J, the junction kept 4 bases outside the gene matches. Looked up from germline, CDR1 is SEHNR and CDR2 is FQNEAQ (reference sequence). The CDR3 loop is CASSLRQGRYEQYF. Here the CDR3 DNA reads TGTGCCAGCAGCTTAAGACAGGGGAGGTACGAGCAGTACTTC. Combining the CDR3 with reference TRBV7-9 and TRBJ2-7 gives the whole variable domain DTGVSQNPRHKITKRGQNVTFRCDPISEHNRLYWYRQTLGQGPEFLTYFQNEAQLEKSRLLSDRFSAERPKGSFSTLEIQRTEQGDSAMYLCASSLRQGRYEQYFGPGTRLTVT.

The CDR3 loop is CASSQLDRVGDQPQHF. CDR3 in DNA: TGCGCCAGCAGCCAGCTAGACAGGGTCGGGGATCAGCCCCAGCATTTT. The chain combines TRBV4-1 with TRBJ1-5; 7 bases map to TRBD1. J lost 5 bases, V lost 3 bases, and 10 bases had no gene match. The CDR3 spans 16 residues. Germline V CDR1 and CDR2: MGHRA, YSYEKL.

The genes are TRBV9 and TRBJ2-7, with a possible D match to TRBD2 (6 bases). Trimming removed 4 bases at V and 4 bases at J, with 9 bases between. Looked up from germline, CDR1 is SGDLS and CDR2 is YYNGEE. There are 12 residues in the CDR3. The CDR3: CASSHGGYEQYF. CDR3 DNA: TGTGCCAGCAGCCACGGGGGATACGAGCAGTACTTC.

V is TRBV6-6 and J is TRBJ2-5; TRBD2 is a possible D gene (5 bases). Trimming left V 7 bases short and J 5 bases short, with 17 bases between. In germline, CDR1 is MNHNY, CDR2 SVGAGI (reference sequence). The CDR3 has 14 residues. This CDR3 reads CASTQGLVYETQYF. CDR3 sequence (DNA): TGTGCCAGCACTCAAGGACTGGTTTACGAGACCCAGTACTTC.

In DNA, the CDR3 is TGTGCCACCACAGACCCCTTTACAGGCCCAGATACGCAGTATTTT. Encoded protein: CATTDPFTGPDTQYF. This chain joins TRBV19 and TRBJ2-3; D may be TRBD1 (5 bases). The CDR3 totals 15 residues. Germline-derived CDR1 and CDR2 are LNHDA and SQIVND (reference sequence). Trimming stripped 10 bases from V and 4 bases from J, with 21 bases between.

V is TRBV27 and J is TRBJ1-6; D is undetermined. The CDR3 spans 14 residues. The V end lost 3 bases, the J end lost 2 bases, and 5 bases lay between the germline ends. Germline values: CDR1 MNHEY, CDR2 SMNVEV (reference sequence). The DNA of the CDR3 is TGTGCCAGCAGTTTCCCAACCTATAATTCACCCCTCCACTTT. Amino acids: CASSFPTYNSPLHF.

The chain combines TRBV5-4 with TRBJ2-5; D might be TRBD2 (6 bases). CDR1 is SGHNT, CDR2 YYREEE, per germline (reference sequence). V lost 2 bases and J 5 bases, leaving 10 bases between the germline ends. The CDR3 sequence is 13 residues long. The CDR3 DNA reads TGTGCCAGCAGCTTCAGCGGAGGGGAGACCCAGTACTTC. Protein sequence: CASSFSGGETQYF.

The chain links TRBV30 to TRBJ1-1; 9 bases fit TRBD1. The CDR3 runs to 14 residues. Germline CDR1 is GTSNPN and CDR2 is SVGIG (reference sequence). V lost 0 bases to trimming and J lost 1 base; unmatched junction nucleotides: 0. CDR3 DNA: TGTGCCTGGAGTGTACAGGGGGCGAACACTGAAGCTTTCTTT. Translation gives CAWSVQGANTEAFF.